The entry that follows covers one T cell receptor (beta chain) sequence. The source of the sample is a study of blood T cell repertoires in COVID-19. Generated by immunoSEQ multiplex PCR, the TCRdb table keeps only in-frame clones and is missing some. Counted here are roughly 150,000 clones, more than 80% occurring once; the ten biggest clones make up 1.5% to 2.5%. There are 18 residues in the CDR3. Germline trimming cut 5 bases from V and 2 bases from J; bases unmatched to any gene: 11. From germline, CDR1 is SGHTA and CDR2 FQGTGA. This sequence originates from a woman aged 55-69 years with COVID-19, enrolled during active disease. Input material: peripheral blood. The chain links TRBV7-3 to TRBJ2-3, with 12 bases matching TRBD2. In DNA form, the CDR3 reads TGTGCCAGCAGCCCTATCTCTCGGACTAGCGGGGACACAGATACGCAGTATTTT. This encodes CASSPISRTSGDTDTQYF.